This T cell receptor (beta chain) is from a study of T cell responses to AZD1222 COVID-19 vaccine. Study-wide results and caveats: Donors were chiefly white British, with a greater number of females, and clonal diversity was perhaps underestimated. Repertoire samples came only from after the peak T cell response. The number of AZD1222 recipients seropositive at baseline was only 6 or 7.

The data were produced by immunoSEQ multiplex PCR, yet TCRdb's version contains in-frame clones alone and is incomplete. This table has 120,000 or so clones, approximately 88% appearing once. Worth noting for this clone: Its antigen is undetermined.

Germline V gives CDR1 MNHEY, CDR2 SMNVEV (reference sequence). Trimming stripped 8 bases from V and 7 bases from J, with 17 bases between. The CDR3 totals 14 residues. The genes are TRBV27 and TRBJ1-4, with D unresolved. The specimen comprised peripheral blood, sampled on day 0 of AZD1222 vaccination. This clonotype was sampled from an adult in good health. The CDR3 reads CASSSRFVGEKLFF. The CDR3 nucleotides read TGTGCCAGCTCATCGAGGTTTGTAGGTGAAAAACTGTTTTTT.